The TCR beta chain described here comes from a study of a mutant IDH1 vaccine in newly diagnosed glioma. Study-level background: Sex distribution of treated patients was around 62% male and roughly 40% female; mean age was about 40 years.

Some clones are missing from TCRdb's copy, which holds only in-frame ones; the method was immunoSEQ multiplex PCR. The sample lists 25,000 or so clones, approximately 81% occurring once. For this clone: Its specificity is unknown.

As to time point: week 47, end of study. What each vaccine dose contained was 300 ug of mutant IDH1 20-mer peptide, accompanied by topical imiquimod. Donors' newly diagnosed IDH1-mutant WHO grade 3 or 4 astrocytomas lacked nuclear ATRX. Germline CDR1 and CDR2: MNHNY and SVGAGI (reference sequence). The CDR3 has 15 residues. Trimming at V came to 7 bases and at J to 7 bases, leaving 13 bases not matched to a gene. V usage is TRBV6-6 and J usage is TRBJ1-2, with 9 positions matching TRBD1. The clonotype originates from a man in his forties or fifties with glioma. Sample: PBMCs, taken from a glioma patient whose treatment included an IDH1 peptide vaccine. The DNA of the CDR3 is TGTGCCAGCAACAATGCCGGGACAGGGTTTTCTGGCTACACCTTC. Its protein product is CASNNAGTGFSGYTF.